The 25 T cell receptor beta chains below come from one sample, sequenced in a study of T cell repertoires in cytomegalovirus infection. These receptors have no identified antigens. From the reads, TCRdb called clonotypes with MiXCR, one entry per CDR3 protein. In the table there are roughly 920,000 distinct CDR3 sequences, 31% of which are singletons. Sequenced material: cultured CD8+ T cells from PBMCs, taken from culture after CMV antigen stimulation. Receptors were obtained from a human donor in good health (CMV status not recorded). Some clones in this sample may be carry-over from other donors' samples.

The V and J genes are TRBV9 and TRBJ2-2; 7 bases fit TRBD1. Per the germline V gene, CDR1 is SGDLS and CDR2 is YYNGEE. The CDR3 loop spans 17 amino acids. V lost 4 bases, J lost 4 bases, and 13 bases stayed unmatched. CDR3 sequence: CASSSVPGGSGTGELFF. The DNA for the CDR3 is TGTGCCAGCAGCTCCGTCCCAGGGGGATCGGGCACCGGGGAGCTGTTTTTT.

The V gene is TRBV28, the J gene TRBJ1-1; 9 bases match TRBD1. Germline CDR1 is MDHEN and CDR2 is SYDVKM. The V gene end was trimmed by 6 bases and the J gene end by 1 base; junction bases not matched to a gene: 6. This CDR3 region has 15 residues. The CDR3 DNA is TGTGCCAGCAGCCCAACAGGGGGCCGGAACACTGAAGCTTTCTTT. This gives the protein CASSPTGGRNTEAFF.

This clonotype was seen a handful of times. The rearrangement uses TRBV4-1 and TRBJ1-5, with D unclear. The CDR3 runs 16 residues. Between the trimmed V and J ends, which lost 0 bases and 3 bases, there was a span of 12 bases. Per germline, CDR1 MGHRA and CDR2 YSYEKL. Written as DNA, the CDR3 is TGCGCCAGCAGCCAAGATATAGCGGCTTACAATCAGCCCCAGCATTTT. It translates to CASSQDIAAYNQPQHF.

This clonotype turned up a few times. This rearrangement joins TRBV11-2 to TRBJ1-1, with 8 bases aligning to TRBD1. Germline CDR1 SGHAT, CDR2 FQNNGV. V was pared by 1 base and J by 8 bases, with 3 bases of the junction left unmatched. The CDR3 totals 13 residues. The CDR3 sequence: CASSLVRQGEAFF. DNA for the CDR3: TGTGCCAGCAGCTTAGTCAGACAGGGGGAAGCTTTCTTT.

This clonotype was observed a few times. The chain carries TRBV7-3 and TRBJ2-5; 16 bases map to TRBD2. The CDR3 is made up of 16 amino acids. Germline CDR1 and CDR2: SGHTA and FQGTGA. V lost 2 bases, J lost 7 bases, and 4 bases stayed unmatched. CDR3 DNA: TGTGCCAGCAGCTTATTCGGGACTAGCGGGGGGGGGACCCAGTACTTC. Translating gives CASSLFGTSGGGTQYF.

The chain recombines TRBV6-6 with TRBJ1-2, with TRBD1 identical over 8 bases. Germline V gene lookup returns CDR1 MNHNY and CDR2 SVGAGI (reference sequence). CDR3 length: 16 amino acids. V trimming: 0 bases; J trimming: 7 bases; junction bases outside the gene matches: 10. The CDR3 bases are TGTGCCAGCAGTTACTCGACGACAGGGGCCCTAAGTGGCTACACCTTC. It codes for CASSYSTTGALSGYTF.

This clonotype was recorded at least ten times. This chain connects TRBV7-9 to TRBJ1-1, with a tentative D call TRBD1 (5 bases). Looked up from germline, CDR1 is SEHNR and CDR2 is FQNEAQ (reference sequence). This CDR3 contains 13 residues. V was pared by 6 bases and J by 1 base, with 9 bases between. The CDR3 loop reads CASSLDKNTEAFF. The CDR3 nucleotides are TGTGCCAGCAGTTTGGACAAGAACACTGAAGCTTTCTTT.

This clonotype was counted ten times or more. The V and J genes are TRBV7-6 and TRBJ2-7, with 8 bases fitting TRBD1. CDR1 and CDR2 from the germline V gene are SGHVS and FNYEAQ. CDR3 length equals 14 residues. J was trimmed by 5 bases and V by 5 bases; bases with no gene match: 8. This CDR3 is CASSLWTGNDEQYF. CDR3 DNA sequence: TGTGCCAGCAGCCTTTGGACAGGGAACGACGAGCAGTACTTC.

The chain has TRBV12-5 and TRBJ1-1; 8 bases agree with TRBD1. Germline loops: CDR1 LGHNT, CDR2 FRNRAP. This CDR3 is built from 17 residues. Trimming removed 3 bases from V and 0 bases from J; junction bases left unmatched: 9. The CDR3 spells CASGFQGARVMNTEAFF. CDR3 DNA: TGTGCTAGTGGTTTCCAGGGGGCGCGAGTAATGAACACTGAAGCTTTCTTT.

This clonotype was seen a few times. CDR3 region: CASSLFGDDTDTQYF. The DNA of the CDR3 is TGTGCCAGCAGCTTATTTGGGGACGACACAGATACGCAGTATTTT. The chain uses TRBV7-2 and TRBJ2-3; D is tentatively TRBD1 or TRBD2 (5 bases each). V lost 2 bases, J lost 2 bases, and 11 bases lay in between. Germline V gene data show CDR1 as SGHTA and CDR2 as FQGNSA. This CDR3 comprises 15 residues.

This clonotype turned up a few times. CDR3 loop: CASSETGTGGSFF. CDR3 coding DNA: TGTGCCAGCAGTGAAACAGGGACAGGGGGCTCTTTCTTT. The chain carries TRBV2 and TRBJ1-1; 12 nucleotides agree with TRBD1. V was clipped by 2 bases and J by 12 bases; unmatched bases: 4. This CDR3 comprises 13 residues. Germline CDR1 and CDR2: SNHLY and FYNNEI.

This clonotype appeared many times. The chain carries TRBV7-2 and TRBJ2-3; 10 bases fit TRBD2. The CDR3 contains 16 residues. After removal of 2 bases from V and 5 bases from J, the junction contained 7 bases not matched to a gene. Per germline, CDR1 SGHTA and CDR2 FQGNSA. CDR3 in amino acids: CASSLNLAGAGDTQYF. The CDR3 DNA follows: TGTGCCAGCAGCTTAAACCTAGCGGGGGCGGGAGATACGCAGTATTTT.

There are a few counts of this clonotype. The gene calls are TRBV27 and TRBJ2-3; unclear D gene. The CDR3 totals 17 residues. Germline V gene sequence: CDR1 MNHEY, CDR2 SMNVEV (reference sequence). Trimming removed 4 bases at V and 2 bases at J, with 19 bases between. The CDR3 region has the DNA TGTGCCAGCAGTTACCCCGGCGCCCGAGGAAACACAGATACGCAGTATTTT. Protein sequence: CASSYPGARGNTDTQYF.

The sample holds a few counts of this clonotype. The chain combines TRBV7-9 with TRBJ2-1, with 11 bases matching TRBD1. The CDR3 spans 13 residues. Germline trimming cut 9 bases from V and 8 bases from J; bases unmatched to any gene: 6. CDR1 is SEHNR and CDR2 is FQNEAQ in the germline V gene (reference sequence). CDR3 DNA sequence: TGTGCCAGACAGGGACAGGGGGTCGATGAGCAGTTCTTC. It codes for CARQGQGVDEQFF.

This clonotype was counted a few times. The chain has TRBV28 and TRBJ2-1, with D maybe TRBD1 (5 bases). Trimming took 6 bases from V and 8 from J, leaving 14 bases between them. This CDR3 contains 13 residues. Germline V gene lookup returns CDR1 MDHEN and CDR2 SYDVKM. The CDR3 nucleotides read TGTGCCAGCAGGTCTCAGGGTGCTGATGAGCAGTTCTTC. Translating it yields CASRSQGADEQFF.

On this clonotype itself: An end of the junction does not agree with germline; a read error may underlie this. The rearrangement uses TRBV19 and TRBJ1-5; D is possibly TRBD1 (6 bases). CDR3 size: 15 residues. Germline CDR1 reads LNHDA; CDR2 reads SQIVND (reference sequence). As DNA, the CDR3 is TGTGCCAGTAGTTCTCCAGGGGCTAGCAATCAGCCCCTGCATTTT. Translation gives CASSSPGASNQPLHF.

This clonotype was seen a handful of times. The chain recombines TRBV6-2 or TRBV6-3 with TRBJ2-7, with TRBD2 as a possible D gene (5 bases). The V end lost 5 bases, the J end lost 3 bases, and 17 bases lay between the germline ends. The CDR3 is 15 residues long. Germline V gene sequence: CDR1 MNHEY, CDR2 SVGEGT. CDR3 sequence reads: CASSEFPSRDYEQYV. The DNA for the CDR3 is TGTGCCAGCAGTGAGTTCCCTAGCCGAGACTACGAGCAGTACGTC.

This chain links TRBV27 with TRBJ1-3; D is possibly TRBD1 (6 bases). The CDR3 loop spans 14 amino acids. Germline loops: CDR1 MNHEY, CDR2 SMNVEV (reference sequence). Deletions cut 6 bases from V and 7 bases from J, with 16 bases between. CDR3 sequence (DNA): TGTGCCAGCAGCCTGACAGGCAATAGTAACACCATATATTTT. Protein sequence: CASSLTGNSNTIYF.

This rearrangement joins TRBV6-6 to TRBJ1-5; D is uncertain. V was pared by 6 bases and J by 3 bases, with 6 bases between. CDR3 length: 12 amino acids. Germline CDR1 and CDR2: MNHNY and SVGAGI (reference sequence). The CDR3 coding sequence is TGTGCCAGCAGACAATACAATCAGCCCCAGCATTTT. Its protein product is CASRQYNQPQHF.

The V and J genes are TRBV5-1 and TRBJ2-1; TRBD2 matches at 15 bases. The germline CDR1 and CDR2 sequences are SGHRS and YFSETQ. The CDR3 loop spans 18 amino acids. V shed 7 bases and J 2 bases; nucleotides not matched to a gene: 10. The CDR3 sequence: CASLAGLAGGPAYNEQFF. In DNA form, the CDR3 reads TGCGCCAGCTTGGCTGGACTAGCGGGGGGGCCCGCCTACAATGAGCAGTTCTTC.

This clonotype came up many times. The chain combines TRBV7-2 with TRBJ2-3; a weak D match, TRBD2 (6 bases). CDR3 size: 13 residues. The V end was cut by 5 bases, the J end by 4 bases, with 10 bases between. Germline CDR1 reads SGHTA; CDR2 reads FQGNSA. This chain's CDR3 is CASSKGLSDTQYF. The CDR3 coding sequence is TGTGCCAGCAGCAAGGGACTTTCAGATACGCAGTATTTT.

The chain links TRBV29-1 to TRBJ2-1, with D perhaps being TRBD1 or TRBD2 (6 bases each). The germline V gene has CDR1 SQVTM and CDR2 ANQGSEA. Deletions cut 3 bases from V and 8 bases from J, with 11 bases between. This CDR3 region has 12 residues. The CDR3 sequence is CSVDWGAYEQFF. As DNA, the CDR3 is TGCAGCGTTGATTGGGGGGCTTATGAGCAGTTCTTC.

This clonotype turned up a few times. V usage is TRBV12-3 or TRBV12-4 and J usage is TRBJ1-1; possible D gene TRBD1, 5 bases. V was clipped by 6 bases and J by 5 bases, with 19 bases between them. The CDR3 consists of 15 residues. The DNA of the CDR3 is TGTGCCAGCAGCTCTCCGGGACGGGAAAGGACTGAAGCTTTCTTT. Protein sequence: CASSSPGRERTEAFF.

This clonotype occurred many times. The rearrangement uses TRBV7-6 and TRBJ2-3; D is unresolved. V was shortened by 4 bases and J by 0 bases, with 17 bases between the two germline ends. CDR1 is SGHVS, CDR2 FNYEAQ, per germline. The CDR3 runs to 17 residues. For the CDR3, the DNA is TGTGCCAGCAGCTCCGCCGTGAATAACCCTAGCACAGATACGCAGTATTTT. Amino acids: CASSSAVNNPSTDTQYF.

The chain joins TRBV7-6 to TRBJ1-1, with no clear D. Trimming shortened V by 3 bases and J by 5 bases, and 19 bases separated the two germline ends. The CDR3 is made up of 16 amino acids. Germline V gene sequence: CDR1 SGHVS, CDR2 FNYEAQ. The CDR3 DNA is TGTGCCAGCAGCTTGGGATTTTCGCTTCTGGGGACTGAAGCTTTCTTT. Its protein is CASSLGFSLLGTEAFF.